A selection of T cell receptor beta chains follows, all from one sample in a study of Ad26.COV2.S vaccination and SARS-CoV-2 variants. Only in-frame clones appear in the TCRdb table, and some are missing; sequencing was by immunoSEQ multiplex PCR. The data show some 400,000 clones, over 75% seen once. The specimen was peripheral blood, collected in a trial of Ad26.COV2.S vaccine versus placebo. The receptor set was obtained from a person aged 18 to 65 who received the Ad26.COV2.S COVID-19 vaccine or a placebo. CDR3s include the opening cysteine and the closing phenylalanine or tryptophan. Each record gives: V gene, clone size, D gene, J gene, CDR3 protein, CDR3 DNA. D genes are given only for firm matches. Size is omitted from some rows. Given values are once, few, many or a class for expanded clones.

V: TRBV19
size: -
D: -
J: TRBJ2-1
CDR3: CASSISVEQFF
DNA: TGTGCCAGTAGTATTAGCGTTGAGCAGTTCTTC

V: TRBV29-1
size: -
D: -
J: TRBJ1-1
CDR3: CSVEGRQAFF
DNA: TGCAGCGTTGAGGGCAGACAAGCTTTCTTT

V: TRBV28
size: -
D: -
J: TRBJ2-5
CDR3: CASRYEKGQMETQYF
DNA: TGTGCCAGCAGATACGAGAAGGGACAAATGGAGACCCAGTACTTC

V: TRBV14
size: -
D: TRBD2
J: TRBJ2-3
CDR3: CASSPFRGRDTDTQYF
DNA: TGTGCCAGCAGCCCTTTTCGCGGGAGGGACACAGATACGCAGTATTTT

V: TRBV10-2
size: -
D: -
J: TRBJ2-3
CDR3: CASSESGGKGTDTQYF
DNA: TGCGCCAGCAGTGAGTCGGGGGGCAAGGGCACAGATACGCAGTATTTT

V: TRBV11-2
size: -
D: -
J: TRBJ1-4
CDR3: CASRLQATNEKLFF
DNA: TGTGCCAGCAGGTTACAGGCAACTAATGAAAAACTGTTTTTT

V: TRBV5-4
size: few
D: TRBD2
J: TRBJ2-7
CDR3: CASSLGGARADEQYF
DNA: TGTGCCAGCAGTCTGGGAGGGGCCAGGGCCGACGAGCAGTACTTC

V: TRBV7-3
size: -
D: TRBD2
J: TRBJ2-1
CDR3: CASSLLAGVNEQFF
DNA: TGTGCCAGCAGCCTCCTAGCGGGAGTCAATGAGCAGTTCTTC

V: TRBV16
size: few
D: -
J: TRBJ1-5
CDR3: CASSQSGHHNQPQHF
DNA: TGTGCCAGCAGCCAATCGGGACACCACAATCAGCCCCAGCATTTT

V: TRBV7-2
size: -
D: TRBD1
J: TRBJ2-7
CDR3: CASSLKTGGGEQYF
DNA: TGTGCCAGCAGCTTAAAAACAGGGGGCGGCGAGCAGTACTTC

V: TRBV7-2
size: -
D: TRBD1
J: TRBJ1-2
CDR3: CASSLGTGSWGYTF
DNA: TGTGCCAGCAGCTTAGGGACAGGGTCTTGGGGCTACACCTTC

V: TRBV28
size: -
D: -
J: TRBJ1-2
CDR3: CASSLKRLPYTF
DNA: TGTGCCAGCAGTTTAAAACGCCTACCCTACACCTTC

V: TRBV15
size: once
D: TRBD2
J: TRBJ2-7
CDR3: CATSTGRAFNEQYF
DNA: TGTGCCACCAGCACCGGGAGGGCCTTCAACGAGCAGTACTTC

V: TRBV25-1
size: -
D: -
J: TRBJ1-1
CDR3: CASKGSPTEAFF
DNA: TGTGCCAGCAAGGGCAGCCCCACTGAAGCTTTCTTT

V: TRBV28
size: -
D: -
J: TRBJ2-7
CDR3: CASSLAGQPRSYEQYF
DNA: TGTGCCAGCAGTTTAGCTGGACAGCCTCGCTCCTACGAGCAGTACTTC

V: TRBV6-5
size: -
D: TRBD2
J: TRBJ2-2
CDR3: CASKRELYTGELFF
DNA: TGTGCCAGCAAGCGGGAGTTGTACACCGGGGAGCTGTTTTTT

V: TRBV2
size: -
D: TRBD1
J: TRBJ2-7
CDR3: CASSGGNRGFYEQYF
DNA: TGTGCCAGCAGTGGGGGTAACAGGGGATTCTACGAGCAGTACTTC

V: TRBV6-2/TRBV6-3
size: -
D: -
J: TRBJ2-4
CDR3: CASSYSGRGNIQYF
DNA: TGTGCCAGCAGTTACTCGGGTAGGGGAAACATTCAGTACTTC

V: TRBV30
size: -
D: -
J: TRBJ1-1
CDR3: CAWSSGSRAEAFF
DNA: TGTGCCTGGTCGTCCGGATCCAGGGCTGAAGCTTTCTTT

V: TRBV19
size: -
D: -
J: TRBJ1-1
CDR3: CASLRDGTEAFF
DNA: TGTGCCAGTCTCAGGGACGGCACTGAAGCTTTCTTT

V: TRBV15
size: few
D: -
J: TRBJ2-7
CDR3: CATRDGDNAYEQYF
DNA: TGTGCCACCAGAGATGGCGACAATGCCTACGAGCAGTACTTC

V: TRBV6-4
size: few
D: -
J: TRBJ2-1
CDR3: CATRLSAGNEQFF
DNA: TGTGCCACCCGACTATCCGCGGGGAATGAGCAGTTCTTC

V: TRBV19
size: few
D: -
J: TRBJ2-5
CDR3: CATHPRGEWETQYF
DNA: TGTGCCACGCATCCGAGGGGGGAATGGGAGACCCAGTACTTC

V: TRBV20-1
size: -
D: -
J: TRBJ2-7
CDR3: CSASNGREQYF
DNA: TGCAGTGCTAGTAACGGTCGGGAGCAGTACTTC

V: TRBV5-1
size: -
D: TRBD1
J: TRBJ1-2
CDR3: CASSFGTGGTDGYTF
DNA: TGCGCCAGCAGCTTTGGGACAGGGGGGACGGATGGCTACACCTTC

V: TRBV2
size: -
D: TRBD1
J: TRBJ2-2
CDR3: CASSENRGDTGELFF
DNA: TGTGCCAGCAGTGAAAACAGGGGCGACACCGGGGAGCTGTTTTTT

V: TRBV2
size: -
D: TRBD2
J: TRBJ2-7
CDR3: CASAGGLSSYEQYF
DNA: TGTGCCAGCGCGGGGGGATTGAGTTCCTACGAGCAGTACTTC

V: TRBV6-2/TRBV6-3
size: -
D: -
J: TRBJ2-3
CDR3: CASSPRRDPGGDTQYF
DNA: TGTGCCAGCAGTCCCCGCCGGGACCCCGGGGGAGATACGCAGTATTTT

V: TRBV5-1
size: -
D: -
J: TRBJ2-7
CDR3: CASSLTLSEYSYEQYF
DNA: TGCGCCAGCAGCTTAACCCTTAGCGAATACTCCTACGAGCAGTACTTC

V: TRBV13
size: -
D: TRBD1
J: TRBJ1-6
CDR3: CASSWGQLSSYNSPLHF
DNA: TGTGCCAGCAGCTGGGGACAGCTAAGCTCCTATAATTCACCCCTCCACTTT

V: TRBV5-8
size: -
D: -
J: TRBJ2-1
CDR3: CASSSRWTNNEQFF
DNA: TGTGCCAGCAGCTCTCGTTGGACGAATAATGAGCAGTTCTTC

V: TRBV6-5
size: -
D: -
J: TRBJ2-1
CDR3: CASSQGGREQFF
DNA: TGTGCCAGCAGTCAGGGGGGACGGGAACAGTTCTTC

V: TRBV6-5
size: -
D: TRBD1
J: TRBJ2-5
CDR3: CASSYAPTGVETQYF
DNA: TGTGCCAGCAGTTACGCTCCTACAGGGGTAGAGACCCAGTACTTC

V: TRBV29-1
size: -
D: TRBD2
J: TRBJ2-1
CDR3: CSVQWLAGGEQFF
DNA: TGCAGCGTTCAGTGGCTAGCGGGAGGTGAGCAGTTCTTC

V: TRBV4-3
size: -
D: TRBD1
J: TRBJ1-1
CDR3: CASSQGTGGKTEAFF
DNA: TGCGCCAGCAGCCAAGGCACAGGGGGCAAAACTGAAGCTTTCTTT

V: TRBV3-1/TRBV3-2
size: once
D: TRBD1
J: TRBJ1-1
CDR3: CASNEGQGRDTEAFF
DNA: TGTGCCAGCAACGAAGGACAGGGTCGGGACACTGAAGCTTTCTTT

V: TRBV7-2
size: -
D: -
J: TRBJ2-3
CDR3: CASSLDRGDTQYF
DNA: TGTGCCAGCAGCTTAGACCGTGGAGATACGCAGTATTTT

V: TRBV2
size: once
D: -
J: TRBJ1-4
CDR3: CASSEWGRGDEKLFF
DNA: TGTGCCAGCAGTGAATGGGGACGTGGAGATGAAAAACTGTTTTTT

V: TRBV18
size: -
D: TRBD2
J: TRBJ2-1
CDR3: CASSPPLAGGGGSSYNEQFF
DNA: TGTGCCAGCTCACCACCCCTAGCGGGAGGGGGGGGCTCTTCCTACAATGAGCAGTTCTTC

V: TRBV30
size: -
D: -
J: TRBJ1-5
CDR3: CAWSPAWAQPQHF
DNA: TGTGCCTGGAGTCCGGCATGGGCTCAGCCCCAGCATTTT

V: TRBV6-2/TRBV6-3
size: -
D: -
J: TRBJ2-1
CDR3: CASSLRTAYNEQFF
DNA: TGTGCCAGCAGTTTGAGGACTGCATACAATGAGCAGTTCTTC

V: TRBV7-3
size: -
D: TRBD2
J: TRBJ2-3
CDR3: CASSPTSGRSDTQYF
DNA: TGTGCCAGCAGCCCGACTAGCGGGAGATCAGATACGCAGTATTTT

V: TRBV7-2
size: once
D: -
J: TRBJ1-4
CDR3: CASSFGGRAEKLFF
DNA: TGTGCCAGCAGCTTTGGGGGCAGGGCCGAAAAACTGTTTTTT

V: TRBV28
size: -
D: TRBD1
J: TRBJ2-7
CDR3: CASHQGARAYEQYF
DNA: TGTGCCAGCCACCAGGGGGCGCGGGCCTACGAGCAGTACTTC

V: TRBV27
size: -
D: -
J: TRBJ2-7
CDR3: CASSLFRDYEQYF
DNA: TGTGCCAGCAGTTTGTTTCGGGACTACGAGCAGTACTTC

V: TRBV29-1
size: -
D: -
J: TRBJ2-2
CDR3: CSVTDRAGTGELFF
DNA: TGCAGCGTCACCGACAGGGCGGGAACCGGGGAGCTGTTTTTT

V: TRBV18
size: -
D: -
J: TRBJ2-7
CDR3: CATAMGGADEQYF
DNA: TGTGCCACCGCAATGGGTGGGGCCGACGAGCAGTACTTC

V: TRBV5-5
size: -
D: -
J: TRBJ2-2
CDR3: CASSPSDTGELFF
DNA: TGTGCCAGCAGCCCATCGGACACCGGGGAGCTGTTTTTT